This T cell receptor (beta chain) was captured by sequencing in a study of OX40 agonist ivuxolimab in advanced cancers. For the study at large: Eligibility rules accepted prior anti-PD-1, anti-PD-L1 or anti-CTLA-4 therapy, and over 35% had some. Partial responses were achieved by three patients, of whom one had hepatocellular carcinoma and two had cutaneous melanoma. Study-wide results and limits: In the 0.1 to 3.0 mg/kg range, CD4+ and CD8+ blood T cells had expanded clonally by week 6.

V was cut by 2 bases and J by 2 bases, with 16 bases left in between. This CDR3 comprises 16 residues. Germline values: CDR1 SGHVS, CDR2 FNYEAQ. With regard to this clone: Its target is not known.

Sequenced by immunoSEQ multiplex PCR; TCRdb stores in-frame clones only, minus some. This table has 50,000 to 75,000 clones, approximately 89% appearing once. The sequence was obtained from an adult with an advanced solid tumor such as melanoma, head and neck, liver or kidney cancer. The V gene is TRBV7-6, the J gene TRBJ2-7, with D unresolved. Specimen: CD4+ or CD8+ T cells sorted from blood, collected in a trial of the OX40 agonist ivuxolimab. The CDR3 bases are TGTGCCAGCAGCTTAACAGCCCCGGTAGTTCCCTACGAGCAGTACTTC. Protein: CASSLTAPVVPYEQYF.